This record covers a single T cell receptor (beta chain). This CDR3 comprises 16 residues. Germline V gene sequence: CDR1 LGHDT, CDR2 YNNKEL (reference sequence). Trimming pared 0 bases from V and 4 bases from J, leaving 16 bases between. The source of the sample is a study of blood T cell repertoires in COVID-19. Across the whole study: Sites in the United States, Italy and Spain provided acute and convalescent COVID-19 samples. Sources were T cells, B-cell-depleted T cells, or PBMCs; the material itself was cDNA or gDNA.

Original methodology: Counts of nucleated cells, estimated from reference gene primer amplification, were obtained. Sequencing was performed with immunoSEQ multiplex PCR; in TCRdb, only in-frame clones are kept and a portion is missing. The V and J calls and the clone size are those of that table, but D and trimming were determined from the DNA. Of 95,000 to 150,000 clones in the sample, around three quarters were seen once. The chain uses TRBV3-1 (or the pseudogene TRBV3-2) and TRBJ2-7, with unresolved D. Sequenced material: peripheral blood. The TCR sequence derives from a woman older than 75 with acute or convalescent COVID-19. The CDR3 region is CASSQDGPWVQYEQYF. The CDR3 DNA reads TGTGCCAGCAGCCAAGATGGGCCTTGGGTTCAATACGAGCAGTACTTC.